This T cell receptor beta chain was captured in a study of shared clonotypes between healthy human individuals (dated by TCRdb to 2020 to 2022). Regarding the study in general: The cohort included three men and two women between 18 and 49 years of age. For each donor, CD4 naive and CD4 memory were each run on three plates, CD8 naive on two plates, and CD8 memory on one plate. To estimate repertoire size and how much clonotypes are shared between individuals, the study performed deep sequencing of blood TCR repertoires from about 5 healthy adults. Libraries were prepared and TCR repertoires were sequenced by different laboratories using diverse techniques, in order to increase sequencing depth and limit assay-specific biases. Between about 0.85 and 10 billion PBMCs per donor were obtained by leukapheresis. Broader findings and caveats from the paper: Estimated clonotype richness was generally larger for naive than for memory subsets. Compared with non-shared clonotypes, the clonotypes found in all four sorted-subset donors had higher generation probabilities. The small number of donors limited the genetic and exposure-history diversity represented. About 4.5% of naive CD4, roughly 3.6% of naive CD8, 2% to 2.5% of memory CD4, and about 0.4% of memory CD8 clonotypes were shared across several donors. Sampling was limited to blood, and TCR repertoires in tissue likely differ from TCR repertoires in blood. Pairwise subsampling led to the expectation that sequencing depth would affect the degree of clonotype sharing among donors. Rarefaction of sorted-subset datasets indicated incomplete sequencing despite the large sequencing depth.

Regarding this clone: Its recognized antigen is unknown. Base qualities are not provided; no much larger clone lies one nucleotide away.

The donors were healthy, HIV-negative adults with no recently reported acute infections or vaccinations. Only Caucasian adults living in Nashville, Tennessee, USA were represented among the donors. CD4+ T cells were enriched through magnetic negative selection, after which naive cells were positively selected on CD45RA and the remaining negative fraction served as the memory subset. Blood was obtained by leukapheresis, after which PBMCs were separated by Ficoll-Histopaque density gradient centrifugation and cryopreserved in liquid nitrogen vapor phase. Purity and quantity of every magnetically sorted T cell population were checked by analytical flow cytometry. Genomic DNA was isolated from every sorted fraction and measured by UV absorbance on a Nanodrop 2000c. Using the deep immunoSEQ assay, multiplex PCR amplified TCR CDR3 regions from genomic DNA. For each cell subset, the extracted genomic DNA was distributed evenly across all wells of several immunoSEQ 96-well plates, and each plate served as one replicate. For sorted subsets, each replicate PCR was loaded with 200 ng genomic DNA, equivalent to 30,000 or so T cell genomes. Purified libraries were quantified with a Qubit 3.0 fluorometer, sized on a Bioanalyzer 2100, and re-quantified with the KAPA Library Quantification kit. A separate single-read 150-cycle Illumina NextSeq 550 flow cell was used to sequence each immunoSEQ 96-well plate. In the paper's pipeline: Because the immunoSEQ output held only junctional sequences and lacked quality scores, the filtering could not match the filtering applied to full-length reads. To assign V/J genes and CDR3, sequences were annotated using PyIR, a Python wrapper for IgBLAST v1.9, with IMGT germline references. Reads with weak V/J assignments (E-value above 1e-6), missing CDR3, stop codons, out-of-frame junctions, or ambiguous translated residues were removed. V3J clonotypes were defined as sequences sharing an identical inferred V gene, J gene, and CDR3 amino acid sequence. To compute the percentage overlap between repertoires, the number of shared unique clonotypes was divided by the size of the smaller repertoire. Three approaches were used to assess repertoire richness: RTK rarefaction, the Chao1 estimator, and Recon v2.1 estimates of unobserved clonotypes. For all TCRbeta clonotypes obtained by the gDNA method from a few donors, generation probabilities were computed with OLGA. TCRdb stores this immuneACCESS table with in-frame sequences only. Part of the clones is absent; in the studies checked, under half of the shortfall reflects unresolved V genes, and no reason is known for the rest. V and J calls plus clone size are reproduced from that table; the DNA served to infer D and trimming. For this sample there are about 1.5 million clones; roughly 96% appear just once. The ten largest clones represent approximately 1% of the sample.

Sequencing was done on a sample of naive CD4+ T cells sorted from blood. The cell subset or site label on this specimen signifies: CD45RA+ positively selected. This TCR was recovered from a man younger than 45 in good health.

The base sequence is TGCAGCGTCTACCGGGGCCTGAGCTCTGGGGCCAACGTCCTGACTTTC. The encoded protein is CSVYRGLSSGANVLTF. The rearranged segments are TRBV29-1 and TRBJ2-6; the D gene is possibly TRBD1 or TRBD2, each agreeing over 5 bases. The germline V gene yields SQVTM for CDR1 and ANQGSEA for CDR2. The CDR3 measures 16 amino acids from cysteine to phenylalanine. Here the CDR3 DNA is all that survives: 48 bases in frame from base 1. The germline ends are 15 bases apart after V is trimmed by 6 bases and J by 0 bases.